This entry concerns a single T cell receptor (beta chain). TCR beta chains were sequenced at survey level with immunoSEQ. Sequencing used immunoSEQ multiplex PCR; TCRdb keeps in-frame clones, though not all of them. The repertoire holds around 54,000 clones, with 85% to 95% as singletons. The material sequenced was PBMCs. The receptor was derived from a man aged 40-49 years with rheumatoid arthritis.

In DNA form, the CDR3 reads TGTGCCAGCAGCCCGCCCTACAGGGGTCCCTTAGCGGATACGCAGTATTTT. Translation: CASSPPYRGPLADTQYF. The rearrangement uses TRBV7-9 and TRBJ2-3; TRBD1 agrees at 7 bases. There are 17 residues in the CDR3. Germline CDR1 reads SEHNR; CDR2 reads FQNEAQ (reference sequence). The V segment lost 5 bases and the J segment 6 bases; nucleotides outside the gene matches: 17.